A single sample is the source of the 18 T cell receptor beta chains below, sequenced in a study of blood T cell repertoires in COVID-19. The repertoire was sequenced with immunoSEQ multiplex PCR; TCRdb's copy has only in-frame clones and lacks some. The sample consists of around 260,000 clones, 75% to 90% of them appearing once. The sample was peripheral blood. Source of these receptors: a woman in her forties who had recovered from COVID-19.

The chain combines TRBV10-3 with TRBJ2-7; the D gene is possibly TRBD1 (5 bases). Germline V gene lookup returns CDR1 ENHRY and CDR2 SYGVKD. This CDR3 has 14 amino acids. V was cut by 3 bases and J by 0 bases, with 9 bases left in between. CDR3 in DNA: TGTGCCATCAGTGACAGGGCCAGCTCCTACGAGCAGTACTTC. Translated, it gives CAISDRASSYEQYF.

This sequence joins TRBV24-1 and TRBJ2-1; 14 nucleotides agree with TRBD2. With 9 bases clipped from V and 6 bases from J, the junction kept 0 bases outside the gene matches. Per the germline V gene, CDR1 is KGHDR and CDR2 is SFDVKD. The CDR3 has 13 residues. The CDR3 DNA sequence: TGTGCCACCGGACTAGCGGGAGGCAATGAGCAGTTCTTC. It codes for CATGLAGGNEQFF.

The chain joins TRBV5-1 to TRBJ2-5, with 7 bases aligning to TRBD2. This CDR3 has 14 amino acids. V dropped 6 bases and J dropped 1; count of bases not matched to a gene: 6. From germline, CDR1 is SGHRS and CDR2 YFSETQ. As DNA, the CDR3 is TGCGCCAGCATGGGGGGGGGTCCCCAAGAGACCCAGTACTTC. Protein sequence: CASMGGGPQETQYF.

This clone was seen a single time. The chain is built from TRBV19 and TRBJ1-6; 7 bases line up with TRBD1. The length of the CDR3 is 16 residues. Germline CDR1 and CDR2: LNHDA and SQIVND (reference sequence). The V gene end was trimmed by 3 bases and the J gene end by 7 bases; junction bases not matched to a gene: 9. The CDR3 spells CASSMRQGDSNSPLHF. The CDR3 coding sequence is TGTGCCAGTAGTATGCGACAGGGCGATAGCAATTCACCCCTCCACTTT.

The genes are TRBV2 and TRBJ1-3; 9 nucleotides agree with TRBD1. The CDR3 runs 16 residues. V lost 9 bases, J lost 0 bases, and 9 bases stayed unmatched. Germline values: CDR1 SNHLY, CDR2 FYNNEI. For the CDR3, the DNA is TGTGCCAGTAACAGGGGGCGTCCCCTCTCTGGAAACACCATATATTTT. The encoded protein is CASNRGRPLSGNTIYF.

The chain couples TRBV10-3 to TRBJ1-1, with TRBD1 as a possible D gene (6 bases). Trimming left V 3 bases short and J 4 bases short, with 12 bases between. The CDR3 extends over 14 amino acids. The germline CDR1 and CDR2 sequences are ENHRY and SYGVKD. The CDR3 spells CAISEGQQITEAFF. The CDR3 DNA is TGTGCCATCAGTGAAGGACAGCAGATCACTGAAGCTTTCTTT.

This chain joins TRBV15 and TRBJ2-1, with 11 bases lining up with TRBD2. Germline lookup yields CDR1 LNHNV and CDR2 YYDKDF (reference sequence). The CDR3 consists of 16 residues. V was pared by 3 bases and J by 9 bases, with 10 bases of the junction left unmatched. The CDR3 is CATSRGVAGGPFEQFF. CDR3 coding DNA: TGTGCCACCAGCAGGGGAGTAGCGGGAGGGCCGTTTGAGCAGTTCTTC.

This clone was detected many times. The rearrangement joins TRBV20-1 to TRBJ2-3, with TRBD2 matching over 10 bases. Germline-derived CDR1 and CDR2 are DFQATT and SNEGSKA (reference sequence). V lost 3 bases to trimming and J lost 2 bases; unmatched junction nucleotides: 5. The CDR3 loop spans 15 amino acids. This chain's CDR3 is CSASRGLAATDTQYF. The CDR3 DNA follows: TGCAGTGCTAGTCGCGGACTAGCGGCCACAGATACGCAGTATTTT.

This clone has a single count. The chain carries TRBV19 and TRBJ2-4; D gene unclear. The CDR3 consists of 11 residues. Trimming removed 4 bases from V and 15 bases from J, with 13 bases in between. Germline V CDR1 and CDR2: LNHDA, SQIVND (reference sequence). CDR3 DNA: TGTGCCAGTAGTACTGGCCTTATGTTGTACTTC. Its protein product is CASSTGLMLYF.

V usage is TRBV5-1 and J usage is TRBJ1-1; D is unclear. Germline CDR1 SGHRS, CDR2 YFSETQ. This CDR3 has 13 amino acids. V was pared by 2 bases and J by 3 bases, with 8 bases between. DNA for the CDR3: TGCGCCAGCAGCTTTTTGGCGGACACTGAAGCTTTCTTT. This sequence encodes CASSFLADTEAFF.

In nucleotides, the CDR3 is TGCGCCAGCAGCTTGGTCCCTAGCGTGGCTGGCACAGATACGCAGTATTTT. This translates into CASSLVPSVAGTDTQYF. The gene calls are TRBV5-1 and TRBJ2-3, with D tentatively TRBD2 (6 bases). The CDR3 is 17 amino acids. The ends were cut back, 0 bases at V and 1 base at J, with 15 bases in the middle. Per germline, CDR1 SGHRS and CDR2 YFSETQ.

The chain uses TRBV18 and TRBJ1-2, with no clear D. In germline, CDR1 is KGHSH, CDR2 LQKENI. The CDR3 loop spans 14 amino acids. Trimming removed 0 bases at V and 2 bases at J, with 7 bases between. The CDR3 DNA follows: TGTGCCAGCTCACCACCGGCAGCGAACTATGGCTACACCTTC. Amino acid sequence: CASSPPAANYGYTF.

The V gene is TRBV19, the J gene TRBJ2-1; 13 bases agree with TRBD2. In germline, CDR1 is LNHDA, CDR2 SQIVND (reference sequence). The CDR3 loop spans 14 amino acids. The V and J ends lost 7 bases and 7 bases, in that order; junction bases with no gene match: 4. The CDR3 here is CASKLAGGWNEQFF. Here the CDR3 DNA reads TGTGCCAGTAAACTAGCGGGAGGGTGGAATGAGCAGTTCTTC.

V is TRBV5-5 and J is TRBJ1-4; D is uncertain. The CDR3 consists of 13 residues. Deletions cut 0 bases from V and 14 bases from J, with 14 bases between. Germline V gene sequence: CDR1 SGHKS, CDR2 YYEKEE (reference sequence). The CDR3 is CASSLELGRLLFF. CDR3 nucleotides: TGTGCCAGCAGCTTGGAGCTGGGCAGGTTGCTGTTTTTT.

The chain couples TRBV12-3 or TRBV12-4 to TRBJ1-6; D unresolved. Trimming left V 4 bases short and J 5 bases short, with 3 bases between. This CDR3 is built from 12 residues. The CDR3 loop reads CASSSDNSPLHF. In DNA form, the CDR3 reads TGTGCCAGCAGTTCAGATAATTCACCCCTCCACTTT.

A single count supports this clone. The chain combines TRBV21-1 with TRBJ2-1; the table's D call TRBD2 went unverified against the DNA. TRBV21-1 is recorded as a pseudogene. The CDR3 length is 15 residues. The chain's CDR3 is CAGRAGVVGVGEQFF. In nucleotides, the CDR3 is TGTGCCGGTCGAGCAGGTGTCGTGGGAGTGGGTGAGCAGTTCTTC.

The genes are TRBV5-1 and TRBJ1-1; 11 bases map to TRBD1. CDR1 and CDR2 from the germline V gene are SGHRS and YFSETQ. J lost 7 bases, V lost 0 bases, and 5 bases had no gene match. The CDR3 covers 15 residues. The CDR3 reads CASSLGTGGTVEAFF. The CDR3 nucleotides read TGCGCCAGCAGCTTGGGGACAGGGGGCACCGTTGAAGCTTTCTTT. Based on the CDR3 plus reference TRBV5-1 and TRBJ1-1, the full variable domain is KAGVTQTPRYLIKTRGQQVTLSCSPISGHRSVSWYQQTPGQGLQFLFEYFSETQRNKGNFPGRFSGRQFSNSRSEMNVSTLELGDSALYLCASSLGTGGTVEAFFGQGTRLTVV.

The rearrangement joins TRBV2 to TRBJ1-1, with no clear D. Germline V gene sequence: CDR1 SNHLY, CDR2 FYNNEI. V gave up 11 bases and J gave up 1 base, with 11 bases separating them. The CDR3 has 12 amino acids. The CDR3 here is CAGQGRNTEAFF. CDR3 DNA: TGTGCCGGTCAAGGGAGGAACACTGAAGCTTTCTTT.